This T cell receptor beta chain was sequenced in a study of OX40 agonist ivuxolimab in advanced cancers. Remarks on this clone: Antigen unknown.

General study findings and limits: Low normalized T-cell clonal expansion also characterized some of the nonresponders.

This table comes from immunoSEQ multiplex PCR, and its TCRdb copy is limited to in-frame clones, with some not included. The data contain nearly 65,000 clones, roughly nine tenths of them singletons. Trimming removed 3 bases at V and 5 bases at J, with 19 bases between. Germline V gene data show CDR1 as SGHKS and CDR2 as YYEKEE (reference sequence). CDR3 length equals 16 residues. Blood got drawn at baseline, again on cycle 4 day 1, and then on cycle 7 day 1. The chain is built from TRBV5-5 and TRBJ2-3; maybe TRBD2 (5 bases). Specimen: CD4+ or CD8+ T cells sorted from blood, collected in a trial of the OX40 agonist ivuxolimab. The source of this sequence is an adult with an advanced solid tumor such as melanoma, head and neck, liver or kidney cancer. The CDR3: CASSYGIALEGDTQYF. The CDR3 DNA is TGTGCCAGCAGCTACGGGATAGCCTTGGAAGGAGATACGCAGTATTTT. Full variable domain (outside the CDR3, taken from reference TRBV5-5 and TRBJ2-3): DAGVTQSPTHLIKTRGQQVTLRCSPISGHKSVSWYQQVLGQGPQFIFQYYEKEERGRGNFPDRFSARQFPNYSSELNVNALLLGDSALYLCASSYGIALEGDTQYFGPGTRLTVL.